This T cell receptor (beta chain) was obtained from a study of T cells after somatic rescue of genetic block. The ends were cut back, 0 bases at V and 7 bases at J, with 17 bases in the middle. The CDR3 consists of 16 residues. Germline values: CDR1 SGHRS, CDR2 YFSETQ. Profiled with immunoSEQ multiplex PCR; TCRdb holds only in-frame clones, not every one. The sample records 45,000 to 70,000 clones, approximately 96% being singletons. The V call is TRBV5-1, the J call TRBJ2-1, with D unresolved. The origin of this receptor is a child under three years old. Sequences were obtained from peripheral blood mononuclear cells (PBMCs). CDR3 in DNA: TGCGCCAGCAGCTTGGGTGGGTCTGCCCAAAGGAATGAGCAGTTCTTC. Encoded protein: CASSLGGSAQRNEQFF.